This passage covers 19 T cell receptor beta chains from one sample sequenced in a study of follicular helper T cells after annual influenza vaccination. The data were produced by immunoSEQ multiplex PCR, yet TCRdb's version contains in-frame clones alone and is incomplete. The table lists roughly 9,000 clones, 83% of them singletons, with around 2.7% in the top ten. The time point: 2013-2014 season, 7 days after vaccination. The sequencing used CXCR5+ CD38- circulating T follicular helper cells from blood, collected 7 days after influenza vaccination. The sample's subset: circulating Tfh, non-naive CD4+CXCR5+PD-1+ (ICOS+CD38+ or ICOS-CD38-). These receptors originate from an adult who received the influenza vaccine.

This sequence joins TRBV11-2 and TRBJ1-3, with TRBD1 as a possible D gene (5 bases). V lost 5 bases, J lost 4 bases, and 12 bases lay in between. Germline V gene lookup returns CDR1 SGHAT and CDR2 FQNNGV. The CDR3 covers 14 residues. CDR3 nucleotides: TGTGCCAGCAGCATGGACATATCCGGAAACACCATATATTTT. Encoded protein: CASSMDISGNTIYF.

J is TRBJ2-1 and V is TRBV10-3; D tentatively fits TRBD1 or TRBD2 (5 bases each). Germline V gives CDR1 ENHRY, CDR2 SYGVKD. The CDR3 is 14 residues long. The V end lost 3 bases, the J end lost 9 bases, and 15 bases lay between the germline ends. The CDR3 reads CAISDLGQGPEQFF. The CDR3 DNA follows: TGTGCCATCAGTGATCTCGGGCAGGGACCTGAGCAGTTCTTC.

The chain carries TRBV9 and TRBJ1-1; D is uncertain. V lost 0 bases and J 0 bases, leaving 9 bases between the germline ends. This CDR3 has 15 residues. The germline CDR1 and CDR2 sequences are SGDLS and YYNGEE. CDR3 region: CASSVVKGMNTEAFF. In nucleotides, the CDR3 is TGTGCCAGCAGCGTAGTAAAGGGAATGAACACTGAAGCTTTCTTT.

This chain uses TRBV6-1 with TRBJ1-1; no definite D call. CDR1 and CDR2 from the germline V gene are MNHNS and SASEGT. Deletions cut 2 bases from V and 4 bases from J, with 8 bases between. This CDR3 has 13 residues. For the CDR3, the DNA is TGTGCCAGCAGTGAAAAGGGCGGCACTGAAGCTTTCTTT. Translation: CASSEKGGTEAFF.

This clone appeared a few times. This CDR3 is CASSPDRGPNQPQHF. The CDR3 DNA follows: TGTGCCAGCAGTCCGGACAGGGGACCCAATCAGCCCCAGCATTTT. The chain carries TRBV2 and TRBJ1-5; 9 nucleotides line up with TRBD1. There are 15 residues in the CDR3. Trimming at V came to 5 bases and at J to 3 bases, leaving 5 bases not matched to a gene. CDR1 and CDR2 from the germline V gene are SNHLY and FYNNEI. The entire variable domain, with the rest obtained from reference TRBV2 and TRBJ1-5, is as follows: EPEVTQTPSHQVTQMGQEVILRCVPISNHLYFYWYRQILGQKVEFLVSFYNNEISEKSEIFDDQFSVERPDGSNFTLKIRSTKLEDSAMYFCASSPDRGPNQPQHFGDGTRLSIL.

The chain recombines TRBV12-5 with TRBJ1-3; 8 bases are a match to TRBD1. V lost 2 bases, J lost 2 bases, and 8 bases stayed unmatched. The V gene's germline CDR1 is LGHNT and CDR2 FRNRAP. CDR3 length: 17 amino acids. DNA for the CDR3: TGTGCTAGTGGTTTGCCCCTCACACAGGGGGCTGGAAACACCATATATTTT. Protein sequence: CASGLPLTQGAGNTIYF.

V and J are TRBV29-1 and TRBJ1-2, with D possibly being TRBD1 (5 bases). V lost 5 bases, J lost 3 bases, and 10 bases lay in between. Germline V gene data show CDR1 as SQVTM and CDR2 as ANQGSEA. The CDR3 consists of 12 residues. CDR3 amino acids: CSVSGQDYGYTF. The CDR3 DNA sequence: TGCAGCGTTTCAGGACAAGACTATGGCTACACCTTC.

CDR3 protein: CASSPGTSGRRTGELFF. The CDR3 region has the DNA TGTGCCAGCAGCCCGGGGACTAGCGGGCGACGAACCGGGGAGCTGTTTTTT. The chain joins TRBV5-4 to TRBJ2-2, with 12 nucleotides matching TRBD2. CDR1 is SGHNT, CDR2 YYREEE, per germline (reference sequence). CDR3 size: 17 residues. V gave up 4 bases and J gave up 5 bases; unmatched junction bases: 9.

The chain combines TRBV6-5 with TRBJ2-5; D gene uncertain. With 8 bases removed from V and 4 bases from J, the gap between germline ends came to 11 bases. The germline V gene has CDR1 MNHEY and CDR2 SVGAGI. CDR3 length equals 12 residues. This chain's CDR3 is CASGVTGETQYF. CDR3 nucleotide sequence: TGTGCCAGCGGGGTAACCGGAGAGACCCAGTACTTC.

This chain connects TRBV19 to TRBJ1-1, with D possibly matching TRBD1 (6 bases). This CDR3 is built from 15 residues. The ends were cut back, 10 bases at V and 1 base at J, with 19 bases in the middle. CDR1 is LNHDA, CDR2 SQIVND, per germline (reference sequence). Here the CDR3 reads CATYSPVQGNTEAFF. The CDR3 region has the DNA TGTGCCACCTATAGTCCTGTACAGGGGAACACTGAAGCTTTCTTT.

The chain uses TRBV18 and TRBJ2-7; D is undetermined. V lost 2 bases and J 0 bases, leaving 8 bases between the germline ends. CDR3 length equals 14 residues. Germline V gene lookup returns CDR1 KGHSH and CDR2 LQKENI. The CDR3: CASSPTAASYEQYF. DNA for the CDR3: TGTGCCAGCTCACCAACGGCAGCCTCCTACGAGCAGTACTTC. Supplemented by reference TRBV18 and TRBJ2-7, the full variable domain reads NAGVMQNPRHLVRRRGQEARLRCSPMKGHSHVYWYRQLPEEGLKFMVYLQKENIIDESGMPKERFSAEFPKEGPSILRIQQVVRGDSAAYFCASSPTAASYEQYFGPGTRLTVT.

CDR3 protein: CASSQGRTSGHNEQFF. The CDR3 nucleotides are TGCGCCAGCAGCCAAGGGAGGACTAGCGGCCACAATGAGCAGTTCTTC. The rearrangement joins TRBV4-3 to TRBJ2-1; TRBD2 matches 10 bases. The CDR3 is 16 residues long. The V gene end was trimmed by 1 base and the J gene end by 5 bases; junction bases not matched to a gene: 5. CDR1 and CDR2 from the germline V gene are LGHNA and YSLEER.

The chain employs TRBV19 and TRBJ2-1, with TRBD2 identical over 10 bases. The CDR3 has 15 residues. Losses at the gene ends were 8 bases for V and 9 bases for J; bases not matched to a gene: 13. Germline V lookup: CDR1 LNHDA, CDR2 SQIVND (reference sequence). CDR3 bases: TGTGCCAGTGGGAATAGCGGGGGGCTGCGTGGTGAGCAGTTCTTC. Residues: CASGNSGGLRGEQFF.

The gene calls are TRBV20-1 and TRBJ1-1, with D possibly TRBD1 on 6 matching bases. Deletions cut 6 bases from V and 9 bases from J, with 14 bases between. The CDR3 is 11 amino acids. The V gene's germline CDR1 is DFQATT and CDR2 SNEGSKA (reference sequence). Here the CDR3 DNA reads TGCAGTGCCCTGGACAGTGTTCAAGCTTTCTTT. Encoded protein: CSALDSVQAFF.

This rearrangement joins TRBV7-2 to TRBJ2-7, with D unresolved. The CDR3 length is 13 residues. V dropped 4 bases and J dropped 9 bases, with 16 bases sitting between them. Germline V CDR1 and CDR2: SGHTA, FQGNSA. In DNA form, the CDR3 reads TGTGCCAGCAGCTCCGCTTCCCCGGAGAGGCAGTACTTC. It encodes CASSSASPERQYF.

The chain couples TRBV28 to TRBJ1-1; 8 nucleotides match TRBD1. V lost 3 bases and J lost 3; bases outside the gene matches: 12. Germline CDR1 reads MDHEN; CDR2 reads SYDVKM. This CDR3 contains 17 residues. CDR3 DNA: TGTGCCAGCAGTTTCCCTCTGGGTACAGGGGGATACACTGAAGCTTTCTTT. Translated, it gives CASSFPLGTGGYTEAFF.

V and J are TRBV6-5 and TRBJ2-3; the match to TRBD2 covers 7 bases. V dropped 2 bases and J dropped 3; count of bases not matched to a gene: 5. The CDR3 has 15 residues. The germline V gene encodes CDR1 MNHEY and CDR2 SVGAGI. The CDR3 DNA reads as TGTGCCAGCAGTTACGCGGGAGAGGAGACAGATACGCAGTATTTT. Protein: CASSYAGEETDTQYF.

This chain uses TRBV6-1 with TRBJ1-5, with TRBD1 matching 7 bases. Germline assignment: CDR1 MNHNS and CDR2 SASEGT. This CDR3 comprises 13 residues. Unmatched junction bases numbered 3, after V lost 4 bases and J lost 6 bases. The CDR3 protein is CASSGTGPQPQHF. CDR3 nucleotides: TGTGCCAGCAGTGGGACAGGTCCTCAGCCCCAGCATTTT.

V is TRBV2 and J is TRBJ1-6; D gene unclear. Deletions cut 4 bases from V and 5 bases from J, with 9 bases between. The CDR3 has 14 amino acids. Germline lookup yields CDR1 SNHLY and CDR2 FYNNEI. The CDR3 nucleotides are TGTGCCAGCAGTGTAGGCCCGAATAATTCACCCCTCCACTTT. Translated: CASSVGPNNSPLHF.